The 5 T cell receptor beta chains below were found in one sample sequenced in a study of T-cell memory formation after mild COVID-19. TCRdb fed the 5' RACE reads into MiXCR, producing one record per CDR3 protein. The sample has just over 350,000 distinct CDR3 sequences, roughly an eighth seen once; the top ten hold under 25%. Sequencing was performed on PBMCs or a T cell subset sorted from them (not recorded which). The source is a man younger than 35 who had mild COVID-19 (a few samples of this study predate the infection). Cell type and time point are not known.

This chain links TRBV4-2 with TRBJ2-3, with 9 bases matching TRBD2. Trimming took 1 base from V and 0 from J; bases not matched to a gene: 5. The CDR3 runs 17 residues. Germline CDR1 and CDR2: LGHNA and YNFKEQ. In DNA, the CDR3 is TGTGCCAGCAGCCAAGCTAGCGGGGTGTGGAGCACAGATACGCAGTATTTT. It specifies CASSQASGVWSTDTQYF.

This clonotype was seen repeatedly, ten times or more. The genes are TRBV7-2 and TRBJ2-7, with TRBD1 matching over 8 bases. The junction had 12 bases not matched to a gene; V was cut back by 5 bases and J by 3 bases. CDR1 is SGHTA, CDR2 FQGNSA, per germline. The CDR3 sequence is 16 residues long. In DNA form, the CDR3 reads TGTGCCAGCAGCGAAAATCTCGGACAGGGAGTCTACGAGCAGTACTTC. This gives the protein CASSENLGQGVYEQYF.

This clonotype came up many times. The chain uses TRBV5-1 and TRBJ2-3, with a weak D call TRBD1 (5 bases). From germline, CDR1 is SGHRS and CDR2 YFSETQ. The CDR3 extends over 15 amino acids. The V and J ends lost 0 bases and 2 bases respectively, with 10 bases between them. The CDR3 DNA is TGCGCCAGCAGCTTGGGGGCGACAGACACAGATACGCAGTATTTT. Translated: CASSLGATDTDTQYF.

The table lists this clonotype with a few counts. The chain links TRBV19 to TRBJ2-7; D ambiguous. The ends were cut back, 3 bases at V and 2 bases at J, with 11 bases in the middle. Germline V CDR1 and CDR2: LNHDA, SQIVND (reference sequence). The CDR3 spans 14 residues. The CDR3 protein is CASSISHNPYEQYF. For the CDR3, the DNA is TGTGCCAGTAGTATTTCCCACAACCCCTACGAGCAGTACTTC.

This clonotype was seen more than once but under ten times. This sequence joins TRBV6-5 and TRBJ1-5; D is perhaps TRBD1 (5 bases). This CDR3 comprises 14 residues. The germline V gene encodes CDR1 MNHEY and CDR2 SVGAGI. V lost 6 bases and J 6 bases, leaving 15 bases between the germline ends. The CDR3 region is CASRPNSGLQPQHF. CDR3 bases: TGTGCCAGCAGACCGAATTCAGGGCTTCAGCCCCAGCATTTT.